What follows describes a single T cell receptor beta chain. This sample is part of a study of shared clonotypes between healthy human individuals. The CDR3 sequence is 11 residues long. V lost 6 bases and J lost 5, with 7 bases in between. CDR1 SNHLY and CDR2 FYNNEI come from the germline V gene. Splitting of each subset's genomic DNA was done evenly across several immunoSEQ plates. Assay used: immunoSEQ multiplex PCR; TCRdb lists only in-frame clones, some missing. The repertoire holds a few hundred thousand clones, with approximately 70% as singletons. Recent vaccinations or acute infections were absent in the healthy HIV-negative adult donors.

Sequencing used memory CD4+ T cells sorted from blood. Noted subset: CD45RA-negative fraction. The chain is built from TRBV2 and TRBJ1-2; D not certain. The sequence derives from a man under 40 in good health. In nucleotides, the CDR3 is TGTGCCAGCAGGCCTGAGTATGGCTACACCTTC. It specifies CASRPEYGYTF.